This T cell receptor beta chain was found in a study of blood T cell repertoires in COVID-19. Study details: Collection of acute and convalescent COVID-19 samples took place in the United States, Italy and Spain.

Authors' analysis steps: It was from reference gene primer amplification that nucleated cell counts were estimated. The protocol was immunoSEQ multiplex PCR, while the TCRdb copy is restricted to in-frame clones and leaves out a portion. V and J calls and clone size are given by that table; D and trimming were obtained from the DNA. The table shows under 250,000 clones, with 88% occurring only once. The length of the CDR3 is 12 residues. The germline V gene has CDR1 SGHAT and CDR2 FQNNGV. V was clipped by 6 bases and J by 4 bases, with 7 bases between them. The chain combines TRBV11-2 with TRBJ1-3; D is unclear. The clonotype comes from a woman in her sixties or seventies with acute or convalescent COVID-19. Sequencing was performed on peripheral blood. Here the CDR3 DNA reads TGTGCCAGCAGATTCCTCGGAAACACCATATATTTT. Translating gives CASRFLGNTIYF.